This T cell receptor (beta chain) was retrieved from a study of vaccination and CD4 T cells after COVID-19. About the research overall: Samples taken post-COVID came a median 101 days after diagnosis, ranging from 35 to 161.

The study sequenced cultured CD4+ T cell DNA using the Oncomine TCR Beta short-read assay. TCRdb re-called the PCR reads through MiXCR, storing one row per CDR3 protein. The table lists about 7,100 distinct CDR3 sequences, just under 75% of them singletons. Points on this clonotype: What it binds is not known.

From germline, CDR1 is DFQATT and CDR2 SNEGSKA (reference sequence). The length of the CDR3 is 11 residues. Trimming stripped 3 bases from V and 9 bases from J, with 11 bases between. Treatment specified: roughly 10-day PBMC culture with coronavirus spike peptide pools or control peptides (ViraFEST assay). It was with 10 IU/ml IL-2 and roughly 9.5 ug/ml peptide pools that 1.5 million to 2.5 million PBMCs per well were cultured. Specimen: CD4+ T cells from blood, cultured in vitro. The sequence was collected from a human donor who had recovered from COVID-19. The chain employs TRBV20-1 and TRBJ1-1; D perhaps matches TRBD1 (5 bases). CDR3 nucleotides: TGCAGTGCTAGGGGGGATGTAAAAGCTTTCTTT. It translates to CSARGDVKAFF.